These 8 T cell receptor beta chains were all obtained from the same sample, sequenced in a study of blood T cells in healthy people across ages. It was with a sample-barcoded 5' primer and a J-beta primer mix that a second PCR of roughly 6 to 11 cycles was run. TCRdb reprocessed the 5' RACE reads via MiXCR and lists one record per CDR3 protein. The top ten clones hold approximately 20% of a sample with over a million distinct CDR3 sequences, over 35% of them seen once. Sequencing input: blood. The receptors shown here come from a woman in her fifties or sixties in good health.

This clonotype was recorded many times. The V and J genes are TRBV7-9 and TRBJ2-7; tentatively, D is TRBD1 (6 bases). Per germline, CDR1 SEHNR and CDR2 FQNEAQ (reference sequence). CDR3 length: 14 residues. V was clipped by 2 bases and J by 5 bases, with 13 bases between them. CDR3 DNA: TGTGCCAGCAGCTTAACAGGGAAGAACCACGAGCAGTACTTC. Translating it yields CASSLTGKNHEQYF.

There are a few counts of this clonotype. The gene calls are TRBV7-2 and TRBJ2-5; TRBD2 might be the D (7 bases). The CDR3 consists of 15 residues. Germline V gene sequence: CDR1 SGHTA, CDR2 FQGNSA. Trimming left V 5 bases short and J 5 bases short, with 18 bases between. CDR3 residues: CASSPGGGLLETQYF. CDR3 coding DNA: TGTGCCAGCAGCCCCGGCGGGGGCCTTTTGGAGACCCAGTACTTC.

The sample holds many counts of this clonotype. This chain connects TRBV7-2 to TRBJ1-1; D may be TRBD1 (5 bases). Trimming cost V 2 bases and J 5 bases, with 9 bases left between them. This CDR3 is built from 13 residues. Per the germline V gene, CDR1 is SGHTA and CDR2 is FQGNSA. CDR3 in amino acids: CASSLSGGTEAFF. The CDR3 nucleotides read TGTGCCAGCAGCTTATCCGGGGGAACTGAAGCTTTCTTT.

With respect to this clonotype: Being one base from a much bigger clone, this may be a read error. The rearrangement joins TRBV4-1 to TRBJ2-3, with 10 bases aligning to TRBD1. From germline, CDR1 is MGHRA and CDR2 YSYEKL. V was clipped by 4 bases and J by 9 bases; unmatched bases: 13. There are 16 residues in the CDR3. The CDR3 nucleotides are TGCGCCAGCAGCCCCGAGCCGGGACAGGGGTTACAGACGCAGTATTTT. Its translation is CASSPEPGQGLQTQYF.

The rearrangement joins TRBV28 to TRBJ2-7; TRBD1 matches 9 bases. With V trimmed by 6 bases and J by 3 bases, 6 bases remained unmatched. Germline V gives CDR1 MDHEN, CDR2 SYDVKM. This CDR3 contains 14 residues. The CDR3 spells CASRAGQGNYEQYF. CDR3 bases: TGTGCCAGCAGGGCGGGACAGGGAAACTACGAGCAGTACTTC.

The gene calls are TRBV5-1 and TRBJ2-7; 7 bases are a match to TRBD2. CDR3 size: 16 residues. Unmatched junction bases numbered 9, after V lost 0 bases and J lost 3 bases. Per the germline V gene, CDR1 is SGHRS and CDR2 is YFSETQ. The CDR3 here is CASSLGAGAANYEQYF. The CDR3 DNA follows: TGCGCCAGCAGCTTGGGTGCGGGAGCGGCAAACTACGAGCAGTACTTC. Filled out from reference TRBV5-1 and TRBJ2-7, the complete variable domain reads KAGVTQTPRYLIKTRGQQVTLSCSPISGHRSVSWYQQTPGQGLQFLFEYFSETQRNKGNFPGRFSGRQFSNSRSEMNVSTLELGDSALYLCASSLGAGAANYEQYFGPGTRLTVT.

This chain joins TRBV20-1 and TRBJ2-3; 10 bases align to TRBD2. The CDR3 covers 18 residues. With 0 bases clipped from V and 1 base from J, the junction kept 10 bases outside the gene matches. Germline assignment: CDR1 DFQATT and CDR2 SNEGSKA (reference sequence). As DNA, the CDR3 is TGCAGTGCTAGAGATTTCCAGCGGGAGGGCCGAGGCACAGATACGCAGTATTTT. Protein sequence: CSARDFQREGRGTDTQYF.

V gene TRBV6-1 combines with J gene TRBJ2-3; a possible D gene is TRBD2 (5 bases). Trimming cost V 1 base and J 2 bases, with 10 bases left between them. The CDR3 runs 15 residues. Germline CDR1 and CDR2: MNHNS and SASEGT. The CDR3 region has the DNA TGTGCCAGCAGTGAAGGCGGGCTAAACACAGATACGCAGTATTTT. Protein product: CASSEGGLNTDTQYF.